A single T cell receptor (beta chain) is shown here with its context. Its cognate antigen has yet to be identified. Base qualities are not provided; no much larger clone lies one nucleotide away. Read against the paper, the sample's time point label means: cells obtained before transplantation from donor or recipient. CD3+CD4+ and CD3+CD8+ populations were FACS-sorted from unstimulated pre-transplant donor and recipient cells taken from spleen or lymph nodes. These data are taken from a study of graft-versus-host responses after intestinal transplantation (TCRdb year 2021). In terms of the full investigation: Recipients received multivisceral, liver-intestinal, or isolated intestinal transplants. Of the 20 to 25 intestinal transplant recipients enrolled in the cohort, one of whom was a retransplant, a few patients without pretransplant specimens were excluded. Alloreactive clones were identified by sequencing pre-transplant mixed lymphocyte reaction products and comparing them with unstimulated pre-transplant donor and recipient T cells. A peak of at least 4% donor T cells among recipient peripheral blood mononuclear cells was the definition used for donor T cell macrochimerism. Every recipient was given anti-thymocyte globulin induction, followed by 2 to 3 years of maintenance tacrolimus and steroids. Rather than being sequenced by the commercial service, samples from a few later patients were sequenced in-house on an Illumina MiSeq and processed with MiXCR. After intestinal transplantation, graft-versus-host and host-versus-graft alloreactive T cell clones in the graft, circulation and bone marrow were tracked using bulk TCR-beta CDR3 sequencing.

The paper as a whole reports these results and caveats: Early after transplant, declines in HvG clones were associated with peak levels of circulating GvH clones. The relatively low number and heterogeneity of intestinal transplant patients limited the conclusions. In the allografts of patients with donor T cell macrochimerism, GvH to HvG T cell clonal ratios were high. GvH clones were detected in recipient bone marrow, and some of these GvH clones were observed earlier in ileal mucosa or blood, consistent with an intestinal mucosal origin.

The germline V gene specifies SNHLY as CDR1 and FYNNEI as CDR2. The V and J ends are trimmed by 9 bases and 0 bases, leaving 8 bases between them. Reading from cysteine to phenylalanine, the CDR3 counts 12 amino acids. The DNA shown is the 36-base CDR3, in frame from base 1. To prepare the library, the immunoSEQ multiplex PCR assay was applied. For most patients, genomic DNA was isolated using the Qiagen DNeasy Blood and Tissue Kit and was shipped frozen to Adaptive Biotechnologies for TCR sequencing. For most patients, genomic DNA was subjected to high-throughput TCR-beta CDR3 sequencing by Adaptive Biotechnologies. Under the source paper's analysis protocol: Adaptive's ImmunoSEQ software was the source of the TCR sequencing data for about 17 patients, while three other patients were processed with MiXCR and VDJtools. CD4 versus CD8 sorting errors were corrected by removing sequences found in both subsets at a frequency ratio below 5:1. Because the origin of CDR3 nucleotide sequences shared between donor and recipient could not be assigned, those sequences were removed. To be classed as alloreactive, a clone needed at least 2-fold expansion over unstimulated cells and a minimum CFSE-low frequency of 0.002% (template counts) or 0.001% (read counts). Clones were considered mappable if detected in sequenced pre-transplant spleen, lymph node, or MLR CFSE-low populations of the donor or recipient. Cumulative frequency of alloreactive clones was calculated as a percentage of all sequences weighted by copy number. The source is immuneACCESS, and TCRdb retained only in-frame sequences with V and J called. Part of the clones is not carried over; for the studies checked, unresolved V genes explain less than half of this, and the remainder is unexplained. V and J calls and clone size are those listed in that table; D and trimming were worked out from the DNA. The sample table holds fewer than 150,000 clones, of which approximately 90% were seen once. The top ten constitute over 0.15% of the sample.

The rearrangement combines TRBV2 with TRBJ1-1; there is no confident call for the D gene. The specimen comprised unstimulated CD4+ T cells sorted from spleen or lymph node cells, sampled before intestinal transplant. The sequence came from a human donor who received an intestinal transplant. The DNA is as follows: TGTGCCAGTATACTAGTGAACACTGAAGCTTTCTTT. The encoded protein is CASILVNTEAFF.